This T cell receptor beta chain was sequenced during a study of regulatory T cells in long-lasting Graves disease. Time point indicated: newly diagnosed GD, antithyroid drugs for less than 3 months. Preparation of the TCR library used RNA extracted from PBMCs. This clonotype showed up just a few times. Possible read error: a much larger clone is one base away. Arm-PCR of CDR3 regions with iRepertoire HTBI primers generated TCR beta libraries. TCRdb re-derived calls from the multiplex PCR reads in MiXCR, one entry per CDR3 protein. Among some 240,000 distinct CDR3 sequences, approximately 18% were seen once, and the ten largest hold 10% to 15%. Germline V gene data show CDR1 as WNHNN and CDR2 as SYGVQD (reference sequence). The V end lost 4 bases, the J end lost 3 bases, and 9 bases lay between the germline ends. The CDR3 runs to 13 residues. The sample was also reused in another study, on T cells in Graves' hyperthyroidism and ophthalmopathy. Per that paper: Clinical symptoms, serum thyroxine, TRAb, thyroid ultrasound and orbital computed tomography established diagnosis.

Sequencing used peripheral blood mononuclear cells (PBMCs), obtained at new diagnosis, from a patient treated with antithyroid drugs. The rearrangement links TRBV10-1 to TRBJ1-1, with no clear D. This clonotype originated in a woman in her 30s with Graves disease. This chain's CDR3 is CASSVGWDTEAFF. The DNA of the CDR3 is TGCGCCAGCAGTGTTGGGTGGGACACTGAAGCTTTCTTT.